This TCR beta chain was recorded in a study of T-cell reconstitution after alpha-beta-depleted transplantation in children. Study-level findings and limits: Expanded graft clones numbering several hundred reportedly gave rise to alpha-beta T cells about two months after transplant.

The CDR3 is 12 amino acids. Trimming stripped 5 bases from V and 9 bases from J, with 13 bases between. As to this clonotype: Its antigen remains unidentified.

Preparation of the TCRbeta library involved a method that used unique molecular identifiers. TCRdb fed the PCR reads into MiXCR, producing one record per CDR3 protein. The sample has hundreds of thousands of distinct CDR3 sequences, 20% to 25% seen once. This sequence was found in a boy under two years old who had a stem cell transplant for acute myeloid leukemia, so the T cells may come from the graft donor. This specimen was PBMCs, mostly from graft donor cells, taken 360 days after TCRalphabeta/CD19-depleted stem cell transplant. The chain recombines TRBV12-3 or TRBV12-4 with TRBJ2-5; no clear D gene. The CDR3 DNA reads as TGTGCCAGCAGTCTAACGGTTTTGGCCCAGTACTTC. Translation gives CASSLTVLAQYF.